This is a list of T cell receptor beta chains from one sample in a study of response to subunit inactivated influenza vaccine. TCRdb independently ran MiXCR on the RT-PCR reads; one entry per CDR3 protein. The sample gives 500,000 to 700,000 distinct CDR3 sequences, less than 25% of which show up once; 2.5% to 3% is in the top ten. These data also formed part of another study, on T cells expressing NK-cell markers.

Sequenced here: CD4+ T cells sorted from PBMCs, sampled approximately 13 days after vaccination. The receptors were gathered from a man in his fifties who received an inactivated influenza vaccine. CDR3s include the opening cysteine and the closing phenylalanine or tryptophan. A D gene is named only where the DNA matches it firmly. Size values are once, few and many counts, or a class for expanded clones, and some rows have none.

clone_size: NA
j_call: TRBJ2-3
v_call: TRBV4-1
d_call: TRBD2
cdr3_nt: TGCGCCAGCAGCCAATCACGGGGACTATACACAGATACGCAGTATTTT
cdr3_aa: CASSQSRGLYTDTQYF

clone_size: few
j_call: TRBJ2-5
v_call: TRBV7-2
d_call: NA
cdr3_nt: TGTGCCAGCAGCTTAGCGCAGGCAGGCCAAGAGACCCAGTACTTC
cdr3_aa: CASSLAQAGQETQYF

clone_size: NA
j_call: TRBJ2-3
v_call: TRBV6-1
d_call: NA
cdr3_nt: TGTGCCAGCAGTCCACGCGGCAAAGATACGCAGTATTTT
cdr3_aa: CASSPRGKDTQYF

clone_size: few
j_call: TRBJ2-3
v_call: TRBV18
d_call: TRBD1
cdr3_nt: TGTGCCAGCTCACCGGCAGGGGGACAGATCACAGATACGCAGTATTTT
cdr3_aa: CASSPAGGQITDTQYF

clone_size: NA
j_call: TRBJ2-3
v_call: TRBV20-1
d_call: TRBD1
cdr3_nt: TGCAGTGCTAGTACAGGGGGACGCACAGATACGCAGTATTTT
cdr3_aa: CSASTGGRTDTQYF

clone_size: few
j_call: TRBJ2-1
v_call: TRBV20-1
d_call: NA
cdr3_nt: TGCAGTGCTAGAGATCCATCGGCCGACCTTTCAGGGCAGTTCTTC
cdr3_aa: CSARDPSADLSGQFF

clone_size: few
j_call: TRBJ2-2
v_call: TRBV9
d_call: TRBD1
cdr3_nt: TGTGCCAGCAGCGTAGTAGGGGGCAACACCGGGGAGCTGTTTTTT
cdr3_aa: CASSVVGGNTGELFF

clone_size: NA
j_call: TRBJ2-3
v_call: TRBV28
d_call: TRBD2
cdr3_nt: TGTGCCAGCAGGCCCCGGGGCGGGGGGGCCATCGATACGCAGTATTTT
cdr3_aa: CASRPRGGGAIDTQYF

clone_size: few
j_call: TRBJ1-5
v_call: TRBV7-2
d_call: TRBD1
cdr3_nt: TGTGCCAGCAGCGCTTGGACAGGTGGCAATCAGCCCCAGCATTTT
cdr3_aa: CASSAWTGGNQPQHF

clone_size: NA
j_call: TRBJ2-7
v_call: TRBV29-1
d_call: NA
cdr3_nt: TGCAGCGTTGGGGGGTTCGACGAGCAGTACTTC
cdr3_aa: CSVGGFDEQYF

clone_size: many
j_call: TRBJ2-2
v_call: TRBV9
d_call: NA
cdr3_nt: TGTGCCAGCAGCGTGGGTCCCCCTCAGAGAATACGGACTAACACCGGGGAGCTGTTTTTT
cdr3_aa: CASSVGPPQRIRTNTGELFF

clone_size: NA
j_call: TRBJ2-7
v_call: TRBV15
d_call: NA
cdr3_nt: TGTGCCACCAGCAGAGAAGTGGGCGGACAGTACTTC
cdr3_aa: CATSREVGGQYF

clone_size: few
j_call: TRBJ2-1
v_call: TRBV27
d_call: NA
cdr3_nt: TGTGCCAGCAGTTTTAGAGCCCTTTACAATGAGCAGTTCTTC
cdr3_aa: CASSFRALYNEQFF

clone_size: NA
j_call: TRBJ1-2
v_call: TRBV5-1
d_call: NA
cdr3_nt: TGCGCCAGCAGCTCGGAAGGACAGACAAACTATGGCTACACCTTC
cdr3_aa: CASSSEGQTNYGYTF

clone_size: NA
j_call: TRBJ2-5
v_call: TRBV7-2
d_call: NA
cdr3_nt: TGTGCCAGCAGCCCTCCTAACCAAGAGACCCAGTACTTC
cdr3_aa: CASSPPNQETQYF

clone_size: once
j_call: TRBJ2-7
v_call: TRBV28
d_call: TRBD1
cdr3_nt: TGTGCCAGCAGTACTACATTCGGGACAGGAAGCTACGAGCAGTACTTC
cdr3_aa: CASSTTFGTGSYEQYF

clone_size: few
j_call: TRBJ2-2
v_call: TRBV5-1
d_call: NA
cdr3_nt: TGCGCCAGCAGCCCCGGTGGATGGGGTACCGGGGAGCTGTTTTTT
cdr3_aa: CASSPGGWGTGELFF

clone_size: NA
j_call: TRBJ2-5
v_call: TRBV20-1
d_call: TRBD2
cdr3_nt: TGCAGTGCTAGAGTTAGCGGGATTAAAGAGACCCAGTACTTC
cdr3_aa: CSARVSGIKETQYF

clone_size: few
j_call: TRBJ2-3
v_call: TRBV28
d_call: TRBD2
cdr3_nt: TGTGCCAGCTCCAAAGCGGGGGGGCCGGCGACAGATACGCAGTATTTT
cdr3_aa: CASSKAGGPATDTQYF

clone_size: many
j_call: TRBJ2-3
v_call: TRBV20-1
d_call: NA
cdr3_nt: TGCAGTGCTAGTTTCTGGCGGGTTAGCACAGATACGCAGTATTTT
cdr3_aa: CSASFWRVSTDTQYF

clone_size: few
j_call: TRBJ2-4
v_call: TRBV20-1
d_call: NA
cdr3_nt: TGCAGTGCTAGGACAGTTCTAGCCAAAAACATTCAGTACTTC
cdr3_aa: CSARTVLAKNIQYF

clone_size: few
j_call: TRBJ1-1
v_call: TRBV6-1
d_call: NA
cdr3_nt: TGTGCCAGCAGGCCTGGGACGAACACTGAAGCTTTCTTT
cdr3_aa: CASRPGTNTEAFF

clone_size: NA
j_call: TRBJ2-1
v_call: TRBV19
d_call: TRBD2
cdr3_nt: TGTGCCAGTAGTATCCCCCCAGCGGGGGGGTCCAATGAGCAGTTCTTC
cdr3_aa: CASSIPPAGGSNEQFF

clone_size: few
j_call: TRBJ2-2
v_call: TRBV7-9
d_call: NA
cdr3_nt: TGTGCCAGCAGCTTAATACTAGACGGGGAGCTGTTTTTT
cdr3_aa: CASSLILDGELFF

clone_size: few
j_call: TRBJ2-2
v_call: TRBV6-2/TRBV6-3
d_call: NA
cdr3_nt: TGTGCCAGCAGTTATCGACGGGTCACCGGGGAGCTGTTTTTT
cdr3_aa: CASSYRRVTGELFF

clone_size: NA
j_call: TRBJ2-1
v_call: TRBV20-1
d_call: TRBD2
cdr3_nt: TGCAGTGCCCTGGGACTAGCGGGAGAACGTGAGCAGTTCTTC
cdr3_aa: CSALGLAGEREQFF

clone_size: NA
j_call: TRBJ2-7
v_call: TRBV3-1
d_call: NA
cdr3_nt: TGTGCCAGCAGCCAAGTAGTCTCGCTGGGGGAGCAGTACTTC
cdr3_aa: CASSQVVSLGEQYF